Given below is one T cell receptor beta chain in context. The sample originates from a study of T cell clones after liver transplantation. Across the whole study: Immunosuppression withdrawal was tried within 2 years after liver transplantation in this trial. Patients counted as tolerant after at least one year off all immunosuppression, enzymes not exceeding twice normal. Samples came pre-transplant, pre-randomization before withdrawal, and post-randomization after withdrawal ended.

From germline, CDR1 is SEHNR and CDR2 FQNEAQ (reference sequence). The V gene lost 5 bases and the J gene lost 4 bases, with 11 bases spanning the gap. This CDR3 is 13 amino acids long. Sequencing used immunoSEQ multiplex PCR; TCRdb keeps in-frame clones, though not all of them. The profile shows 45,000 to 55,000 clones, about four fifths of them singletons. The chain couples TRBV7-9 to TRBJ1-2, with no clear D. The clonotype was recovered from a human donor who received a liver transplant. Sequences were derived from CD4+ T cells from blood, sampled before liver transplant. The CDR3 spells CASSLPGFYGYTF. In DNA, the CDR3 is TGTGCCAGCAGCCTGCCGGGTTTCTATGGCTACACCTTC.